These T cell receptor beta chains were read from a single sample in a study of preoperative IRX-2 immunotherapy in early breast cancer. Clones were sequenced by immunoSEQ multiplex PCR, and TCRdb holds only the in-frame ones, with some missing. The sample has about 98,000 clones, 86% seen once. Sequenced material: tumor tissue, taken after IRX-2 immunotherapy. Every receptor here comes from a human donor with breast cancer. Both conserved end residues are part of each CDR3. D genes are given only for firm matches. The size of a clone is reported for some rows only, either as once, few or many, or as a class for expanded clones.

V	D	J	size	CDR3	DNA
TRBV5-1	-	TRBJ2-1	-	CASSRQGGVNEQFF	TGCGCCAGCAGCAGGCAGGGGGGAGTCAATGAGCAGTTCTTC
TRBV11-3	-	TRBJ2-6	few	CASSLAGGGSGANVLTF	TGTGCCAGCAGCCTTGCCGGTGGGGGCTCTGGGGCCAACGTCCTGACTTTC
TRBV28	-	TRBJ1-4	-	CASSLEYSGSDEKLFF	TGTGCCAGCAGTTTAGAGTATTCCGGCAGCGATGAAAAACTGTTTTTT
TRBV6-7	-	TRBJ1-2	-	CAVRVNYGYTF	TGTGCCGTCAGGGTCAACTATGGCTACACCTTC
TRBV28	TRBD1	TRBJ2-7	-	CASSPPGGRGYDEQYF	TGTGCCAGCAGCCCCCCCGGCGGCAGGGGGTACGATGAGCAGTACTTC
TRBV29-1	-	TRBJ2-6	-	CSVQLNFYGANVLTF	TGCAGCGTCCAACTCAATTTCTACGGGGCCAACGTCCTGACTTTC
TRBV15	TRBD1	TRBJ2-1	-	CATTRTGSFWLNEQFF	TGTGCCACCACCCGGACAGGGTCATTTTGGCTGAATGAGCAGTTCTTC
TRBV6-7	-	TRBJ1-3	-	CASSEQVSGNTIYF	TGTGCCAGCAGTGAACAGGTCTCTGGAAACACCATATATTTT
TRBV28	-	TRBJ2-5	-	CASSRYEGGETQYF	TGTGCCAGCAGTAGATACGAAGGTGGGGAGACCCAGTACTTC
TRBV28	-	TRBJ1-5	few	CASSWGQFGQPQHF	TGTGCCAGCAGTTGGGGGCAGTTCGGTCAGCCCCAGCATTTT
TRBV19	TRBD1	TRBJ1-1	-	CASSWTGLYRDTEAFF	TGTGCCAGTAGTTGGACAGGTCTTTACCGTGACACTGAAGCTTTCTTT
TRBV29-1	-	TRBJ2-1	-	CSVEGSSYNEQFF	TGCAGCGTCGAAGGGAGCTCCTACAATGAGCAGTTCTTC
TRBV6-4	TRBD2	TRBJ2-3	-	CASSYESVGGTSADTQYF	TGTGCCAGCAGCTACGAAAGTGTTGGTGGCACTAGCGCGGATACGCAGTATTTT
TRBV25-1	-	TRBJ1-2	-	CASSELKRGTEGNYGYTF	TGTGCCAGCAGTGAATTAAAGAGGGGGACGGAGGGGAACTATGGCTACACCTTC
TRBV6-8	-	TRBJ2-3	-	CASSTPGHKTQYF	TGTGCCAGCAGTACTCCGGGACATAAGACGCAGTATTTT
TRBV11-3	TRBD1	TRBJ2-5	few	CASSLPQGPETQYF	TGTGCCAGCAGCTTACCACAGGGGCCAGAGACCCAGTACTTC
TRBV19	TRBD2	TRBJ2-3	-	CASRGSGATDTQYF	TGTGCCAGTAGGGGAAGCGGGGCCACAGATACGCAGTATTTT
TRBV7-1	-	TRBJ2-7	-	CASRLTGILAYEQYF	TGTGCCAGCAGACTTACCGGGATCCTGGCCTACGAGCAGTACTTC
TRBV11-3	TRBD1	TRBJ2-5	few	CASSLAGTGLETQYF	TGTGCCAGCAGCTTGGCCGGGACAGGGTTGGAGACCCAGTACTTC
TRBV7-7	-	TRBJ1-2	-	CASSSYGTNYGYTF	TGTGCCAGCAGCTCATACGGGACTAACTATGGCTACACCTTC
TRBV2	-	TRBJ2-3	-	CASIWEYADTQYF	TGTGCCAGCATATGGGAGTACGCAGATACGCAGTATTTT
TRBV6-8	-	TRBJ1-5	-	CASSSAGGLTEPQHF	TGTGCCAGCAGTTCCGCCGGGGGGTTGACGGAGCCCCAGCATTTT
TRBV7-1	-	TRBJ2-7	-	CASSPNVGSYEQYF	TGTGCCAGCAGCCCCAACGTAGGCTCCTACGAGCAGTACTTC
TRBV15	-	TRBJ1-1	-	CATSRDYGEGTEAFF	TGTGCCACCAGCAGAGATTACGGGGAGGGCACTGAAGCTTTCTTT
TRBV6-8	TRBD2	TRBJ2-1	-	CASSPVLRGSSYNEQFF	TGTGCCAGCAGCCCCGTTTTACGCGGGAGCTCCTACAATGAGCAGTTCTTC
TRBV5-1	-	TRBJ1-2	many	CASSLDRAGYGYTF	TGCGCCAGCAGCTTGGACAGGGCGGGCTATGGCTACACCTTC